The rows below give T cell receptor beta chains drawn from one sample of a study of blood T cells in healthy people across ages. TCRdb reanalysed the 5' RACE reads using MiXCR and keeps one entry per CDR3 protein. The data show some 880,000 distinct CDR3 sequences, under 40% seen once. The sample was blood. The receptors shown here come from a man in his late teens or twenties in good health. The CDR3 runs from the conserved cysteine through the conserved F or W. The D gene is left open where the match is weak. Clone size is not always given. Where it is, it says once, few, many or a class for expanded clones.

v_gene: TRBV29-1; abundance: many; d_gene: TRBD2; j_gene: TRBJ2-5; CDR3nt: TGCAGCGTTGAAGATCTGGATAGCGGGGGTCCTCAAGAGACCCAGTACTTC; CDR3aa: CSVEDLDSGGPQETQYF
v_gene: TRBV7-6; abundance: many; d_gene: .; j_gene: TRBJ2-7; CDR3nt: TGTGCCAGCAGCTTAGAGGTTAGCGGTACCACCTACGAGCAGTACTTC; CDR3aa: CASSLEVSGTTYEQYF
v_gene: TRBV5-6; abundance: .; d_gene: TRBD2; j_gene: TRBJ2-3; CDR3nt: TGTGCCAGCAGTACGGGGGGGCGGATCGCAGATACGCAGTATTTT; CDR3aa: CASSTGGRIADTQYF
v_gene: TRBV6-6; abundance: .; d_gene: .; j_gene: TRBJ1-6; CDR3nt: TGTGCCAGCAGTTACTCGAGAGGGGATTCACCCCTCCACTTT; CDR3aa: CASSYSRGDSPLHF
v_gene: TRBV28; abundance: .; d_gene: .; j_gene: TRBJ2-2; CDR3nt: TGTGCCAGCAGTTTAGGGGCCCTGACAGACACCGGGGAGCTGTTTTTT; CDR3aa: CASSLGALTDTGELFF
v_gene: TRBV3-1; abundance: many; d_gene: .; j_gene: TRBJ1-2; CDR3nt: TGTGCCAGCAGCAAAAGCGGGGGGAATAGGAGTGGCTACACCTTC; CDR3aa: CASSKSGGNRSGYTF
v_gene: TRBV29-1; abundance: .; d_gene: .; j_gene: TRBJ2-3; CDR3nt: TGCAGCGTTGGCGGCAGGGCGGTGGATACGCAGTATTTT; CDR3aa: CSVGGRAVDTQYF
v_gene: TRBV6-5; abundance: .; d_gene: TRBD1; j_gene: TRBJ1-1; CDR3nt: TGTGCCAGCAGCAGACAGGGGAAAGCTTTCTTT; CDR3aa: CASSRQGKAFF
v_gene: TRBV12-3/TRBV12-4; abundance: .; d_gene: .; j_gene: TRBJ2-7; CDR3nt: TGTGCCAGCAGTTTCGGGGTGGGGGCCCTCTACGAGCAGTACTTC; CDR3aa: CASSFGVGALYEQYF
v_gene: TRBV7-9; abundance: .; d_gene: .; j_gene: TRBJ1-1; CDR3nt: TGTGCCAGCAGCTTAGGAAGACAGAATTTTAACACTGAAGCTTTCTTT; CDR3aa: CASSLGRQNFNTEAFF
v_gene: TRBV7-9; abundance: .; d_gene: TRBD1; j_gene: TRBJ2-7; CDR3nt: TGTGCCAGCAGCAACACAGGGGTTGTTCCCTACGAGCAGTACTTC; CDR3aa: CASSNTGVVPYEQYF
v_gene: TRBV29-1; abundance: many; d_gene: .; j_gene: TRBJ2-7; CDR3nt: TGCAGCGTCACCAAAGCGGCCGGAAACTACGAGCAGTACTTC; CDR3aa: CSVTKAAGNYEQYF
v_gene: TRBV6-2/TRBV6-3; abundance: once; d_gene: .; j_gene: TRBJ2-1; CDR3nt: TGTGCCAGCAGTTACTCGGTGTCAAGTAGTGAGACCCAGTTCTTC; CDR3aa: CASSYSVSSSETQFF
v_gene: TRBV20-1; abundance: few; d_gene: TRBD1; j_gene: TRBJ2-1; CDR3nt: TGCAGTGCTAGGGACAGGGGCACAAATGAGCAGTTCTTC; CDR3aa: CSARDRGTNEQFF
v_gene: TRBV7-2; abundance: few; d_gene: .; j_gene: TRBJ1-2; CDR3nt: TGTGCCAGCAGCTTTAACAGGGACTCTTCCACCTATGGCTACACCTTC; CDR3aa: CASSFNRDSSTYGYTF
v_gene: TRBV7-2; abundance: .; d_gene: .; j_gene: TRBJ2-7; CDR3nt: TGTGCCAGCAGCCTTTCCCCCTACGAGCAGAACTTC; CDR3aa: CASSLSPYEQNF
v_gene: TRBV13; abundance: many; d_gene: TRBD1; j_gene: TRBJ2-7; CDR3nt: TGTGCCAGCAGCTTACGAGGGGACAGCTCCTACGAGCAGTACTTC; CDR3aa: CASSLRGDSSYEQYF
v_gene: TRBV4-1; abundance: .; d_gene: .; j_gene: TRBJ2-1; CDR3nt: TGCGCCAGCAGCCAAGCGGGGGCTGCAAATGAGCAGTTCTTC; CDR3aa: CASSQAGAANEQFF
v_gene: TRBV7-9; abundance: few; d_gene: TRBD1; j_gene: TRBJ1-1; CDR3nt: TGTGCCAGCAGCTCGACAGGGGTAACGAACACTGAAGCTTTCTTT; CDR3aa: CASSSTGVTNTEAFF
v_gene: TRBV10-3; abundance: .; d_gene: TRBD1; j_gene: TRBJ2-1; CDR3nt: TGTGCCATCAGGGGGACAGTCACCAATGAGCAGTTCTTC; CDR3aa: CAIRGTVTNEQFF
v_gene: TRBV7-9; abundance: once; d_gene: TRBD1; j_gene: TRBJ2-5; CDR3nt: TGTGCCAGCAGCTCTTGGGACAGGGGGATGGAGACCCAGTACTTC; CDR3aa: CASSSWDRGMETQYF
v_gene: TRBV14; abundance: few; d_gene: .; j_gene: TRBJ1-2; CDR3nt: TGTGCCAGCAGCCAAGATGAAAACTATGGCTACACCTTC; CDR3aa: CASSQDENYGYTF
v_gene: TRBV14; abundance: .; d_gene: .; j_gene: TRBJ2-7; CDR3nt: TGTGCCAGCAGCCAAGGAGGGAGCTTGCCCCGCGAGCAGTACTTC; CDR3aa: CASSQGGSLPREQYF
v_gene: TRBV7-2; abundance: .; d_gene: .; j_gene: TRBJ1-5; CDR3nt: TGTGCCAGCAGCCCCCTCTACCAGACGGGGAAAAAACAGCCCCAGCATTTT; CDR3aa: CASSPLYQTGKKQPQHF
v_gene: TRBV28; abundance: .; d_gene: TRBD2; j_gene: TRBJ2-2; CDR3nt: TGTGCCAGCAGCCGCCTTGGGGGGGTGGACACCGGGGAGCTGTTTTTT; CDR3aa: CASSRLGGVDTGELFF
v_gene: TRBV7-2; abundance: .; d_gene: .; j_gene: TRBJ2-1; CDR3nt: TGTGCCAGCAGCTTAGAGGGTTTGGGGGTTGAGCAGTTCTTC; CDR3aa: CASSLEGLGVEQFF
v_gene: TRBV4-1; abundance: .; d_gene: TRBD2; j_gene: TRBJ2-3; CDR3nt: TGCGCCAGCAGCCAAGCCGGGACTAGCGGGGGACGAGATACGCAGTATTTT; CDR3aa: CASSQAGTSGGRDTQYF
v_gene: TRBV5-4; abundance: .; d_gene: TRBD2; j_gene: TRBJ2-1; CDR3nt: TGTGCCAGCAGCTACTTAGCGGGGGGGCGGAATGAGCAGTTCTTC; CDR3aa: CASSYLAGGRNEQFF
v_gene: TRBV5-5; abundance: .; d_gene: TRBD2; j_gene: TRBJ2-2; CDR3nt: TGTGCCAGCAGCTCCGGGGGGGGATTGAACACCGGGGAGCTGTTTTTT; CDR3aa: CASSSGGGLNTGELFF
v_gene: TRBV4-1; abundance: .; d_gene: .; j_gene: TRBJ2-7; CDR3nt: TGCGCCAGCAGCTATCCCCTCCTCAGGGACCACGAGCAGTACTTC; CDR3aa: CASSYPLLRDHEQYF
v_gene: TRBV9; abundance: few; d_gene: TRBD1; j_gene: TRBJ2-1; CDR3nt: TGTGCCAGCAGCGTAGGACAGGGGAACTCCTACAATGAGCAGTTCTTC; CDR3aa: CASSVGQGNSYNEQFF
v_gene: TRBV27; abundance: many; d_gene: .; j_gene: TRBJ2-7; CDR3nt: TGTGCCAGCAGTTGGTGGTCAGGGACCTACGAGCAGTACTTC; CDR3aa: CASSWWSGTYEQYF
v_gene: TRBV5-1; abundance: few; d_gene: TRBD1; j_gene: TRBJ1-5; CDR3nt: TGCGCCAGCAGCTTGGGGACAGGGGAGAATCAGCCCCAGCATTTT; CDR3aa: CASSLGTGENQPQHF
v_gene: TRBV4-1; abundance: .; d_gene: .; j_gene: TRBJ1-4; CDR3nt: TGCGCCAGCAGCCAAGACGGAGGGTATAATGAAAAACTGTTTTTT; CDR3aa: CASSQDGGYNEKLFF
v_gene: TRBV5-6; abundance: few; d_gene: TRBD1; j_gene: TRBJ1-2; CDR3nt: TGTGCCAGCAGCTTGGAGCGGTGGAGACAGGGGGTGGATGGCTACACCTTC; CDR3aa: CASSLERWRQGVDGYTF
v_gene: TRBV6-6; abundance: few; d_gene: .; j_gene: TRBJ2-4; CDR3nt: TGTGCCAGCAGTTCGGCGGGCGGGAACAAAAACATTCAGTACTTC; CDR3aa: CASSSAGGNKNIQYF
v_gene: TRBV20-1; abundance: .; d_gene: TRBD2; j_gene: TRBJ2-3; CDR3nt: TGCAGTGCTATACGAGCGGGGGCCCCAGATACGCAGTATTTT; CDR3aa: CSAIRAGAPDTQYF
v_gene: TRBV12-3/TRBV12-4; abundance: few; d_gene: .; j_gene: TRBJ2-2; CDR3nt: TGTGCCAGCGTCGGACCGAACACCGGGGAGCTGTTTTTT; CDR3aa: CASVGPNTGELFF
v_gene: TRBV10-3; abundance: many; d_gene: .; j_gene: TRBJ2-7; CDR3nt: TGTGCCATCAGTGAGTCTGCGAGCGCTCTGCCCTACGAGCAGTACTTC; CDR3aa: CAISESASALPYEQYF
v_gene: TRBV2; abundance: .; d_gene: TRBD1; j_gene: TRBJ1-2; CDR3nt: TGTGCCAGAACACGCCAGGGACAGGGCAATGGCTACACCTTC; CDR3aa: CARTRQGQGNGYTF
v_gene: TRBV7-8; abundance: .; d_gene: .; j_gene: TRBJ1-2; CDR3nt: TGTGCCAGCAGCTTAGTCGCGTCTTCGGGTGGCTACACCTTC; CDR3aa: CASSLVASSGGYTF
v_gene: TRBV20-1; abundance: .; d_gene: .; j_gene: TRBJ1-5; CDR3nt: TGCAGTGCGTGGGAGGGAGGGAATCAGCCCCAGCATTTT; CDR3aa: CSAWEGGNQPQHF
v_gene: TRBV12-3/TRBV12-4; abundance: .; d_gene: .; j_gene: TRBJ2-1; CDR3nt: TGTGCCAGCAGCCCCCCTGCCTACAATGAGCAGTTCTTC; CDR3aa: CASSPPAYNEQFF
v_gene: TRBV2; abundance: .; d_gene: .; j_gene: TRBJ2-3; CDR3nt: TGTGCCCCCAAGGGGGGGGGCCGAGATACGCAGTATTTT; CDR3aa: CAPKGGGRDTQYF
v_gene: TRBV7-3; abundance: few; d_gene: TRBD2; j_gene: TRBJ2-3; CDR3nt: TGTGCCAGCAGTCACGATCCATTGACTAGCGGGGCCATGGAGTATTTT; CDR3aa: CASSHDPLTSGAMEYF